These T cell receptor beta chains were read from a single sample in a study of T-cell reconstitution after alpha-beta-depleted transplantation in children. TCRdb fed the PCR reads into MiXCR, producing one record per CDR3 protein. The sample consists of approximately 650,000 distinct CDR3 sequences, around 13% of them appearing once. Material: PBMCs, obtained before TCRalphabeta/CD19-depleted stem cell transplant. These receptors all stem from a girl aged 2-10 years with congenital amegakaryocytic thrombocytopenia, due to receive a stem cell transplant. CDR3s include the opening cysteine and the closing phenylalanine or tryptophan. D genes are given only for firm matches. For some rows the clone size is stated as once, few or many, or as a class when expanded; others skip it.

.,TRBJ1-5,TRBV12-3/TRBV12-4,.,CASSRTTGQPQHF,TGTGCCAGCAGTCGGACAACAGGTCAGCCCCAGCATTTT
TRBD2,TRBJ2-4,TRBV5-1,.,CASSRGLAGAENIQYF,TGCGCCAGCAGCCGCGGACTAGCGGGAGCGGAAAACATTCAGTACTTC
TRBD2,TRBJ2-1,TRBV7-2,few,CASSFLGAGGGEQFF,TGTGCCAGCAGCTTTCTCGGAGCGGGAGGGGGTGAGCAGTTCTTC
TRBD2,TRBJ2-3,TRBV27,.,CASSFRSGRASDTQYF,TGTGCCAGCAGTTTCCGGAGCGGGAGGGCCTCAGATACGCAGTATTTT
.,TRBJ1-5,TRBV12-3/TRBV12-4,.,CASSTQPGYQPQHF,TGTGCCAGCAGTACACAACCAGGGTATCAGCCCCAGCATTTT
.,TRBJ2-2,TRBV25-1,.,CASSDFGDLRRGTGELFF,TGTGCCAGCAGTGATTTTGGGGACCTACGAAGGGGCACCGGGGAGCTGTTTTTT
TRBD1,TRBJ1-5,TRBV5-6,.,CASSRRTGRSPDQPQHF,TGTGCCAGCAGCCGTAGGACAGGTCGGTCCCCCGATCAGCCCCAGCATTTT
TRBD1,TRBJ2-5,TRBV29-1,many,CSVATGVVTQYF,TGCAGCGTTGCGACAGGGGTGGTGACCCAGTACTTC
TRBD1,TRBJ2-6,TRBV29-1,many,CSVELQGVPRVSGANVLTF,TGCAGCGTTGAATTGCAGGGGGTTCCGAGGGTATCTGGGGCCAACGTCCTGACTTTC
.,TRBJ1-2,TRBV7-9,few,CASSNPVRGLSGYTF,TGTGCCAGCAGCAATCCCGTGCGGGGGCTTTCTGGCTACACCTTC
.,TRBJ2-4,TRBV12-3/TRBV12-4,few,CASSLGEGGNIQYF,TGTGCCAGCAGTTTAGGAGAGGGGGGAAACATTCAGTACTTC
.,TRBJ2-3,TRBV12-3/TRBV12-4,few,CASSLSAFTDTQYF,TGTGCCAGCAGTTTAAGTGCGTTCACAGATACGCAGTATTTT
.,TRBJ1-4,TRBV12-3/TRBV12-4,many,CASSLRSGRELFF,TGTGCCAGCAGTTTAAGGTCCGGCCGGGAACTGTTTTTT
.,TRBJ2-5,TRBV2,.,CASRTRLRETQYF,TGTGCCAGCAGAACTAGATTAAGAGAGACCCAGTACTTC
.,TRBJ1-5,TRBV4-1,.,CASSQVSQGPYSNQPQHF,TGCGCCAGCAGCCAAGTGTCGCAGGGACCGTATAGCAATCAGCCCCAGCATTTT
.,TRBJ2-7,TRBV4-1,.,CASSPAQAEHEQYF,TGCGCCAGCAGCCCTGCTCAAGCGGAGCACGAGCAGTACTTC
TRBD2,TRBJ2-1,TRBV29-1,few,CSVSLTSGRVGEQFF,TGCAGCGTTTCCTTGACTAGCGGGAGGGTCGGTGAGCAGTTCTTC
.,TRBJ1-1,TRBV7-2,many,CASSLVSAGATEAFF,TGTGCCAGCAGCTTAGTCTCGGCGGGGGCGACTGAAGCTTTCTTT
.,TRBJ1-1,TRBV28,many,CASPSETEAFF,TGTGCCAGCCCCTCGGAAACTGAAGCTTTCTTT
.,TRBJ2-2,TRBV7-2,.,CAPRTTNTGELFF,TGTGCCCCGAGGACAACGAACACCGGGGAGCTGTTTTTT
.,TRBJ2-7,TRBV7-2,few,CASSHQGGPSIYEQYF,TGTGCCAGCAGCCATCAGGGGGGCCCGAGCATCTACGAGCAGTACTTC
TRBD2,TRBJ2-5,TRBV20-1,few,CSASGTSGETQYF,TGCAGTGCCTCCGGGACTAGCGGGGAGACCCAGTACTTC
.,TRBJ2-7,TRBV10-2,many,CASKGTSEQYF,TGCGCCAGCAAAGGGACGAGCGAGCAGTACTTC
.,TRBJ2-3,TRBV7-8,.,CASSLEGKSPDTQYF,TGTGCCAGCAGCTTGGAGGGCAAGTCGCCAGATACGCAGTATTTT
.,TRBJ2-7,TRBV29-1,few,CSAGGARPSEQYF,TGCAGCGCTGGGGGTGCCCGTCCGAGCGAGCAGTACTTC
.,TRBJ2-1,TRBV6-5,.,CASSYEGVGVHNEQFF,TGTGCCAGCAGTTACGAGGGGGTAGGTGTCCACAATGAGCAGTTCTTC
TRBD2,TRBJ2-2,TRBV4-2,.,CASSQVAVAGPSGELFF,TGTGCCAGCAGCCAAGTAGCGGTAGCGGGACCTTCCGGGGAGCTGTTTTTT
.,TRBJ2-7,TRBV13,few,CASSPGPPYYYEQYF,TGTGCCAGCAGCCCTGGACCGCCATACTACTACGAGCAGTACTTC
.,TRBJ2-5,TRBV5-1,.,CASSLVCETQYF,TGCGCCAGCAGCTTGGTATGCGAGACCCAGTACTTC